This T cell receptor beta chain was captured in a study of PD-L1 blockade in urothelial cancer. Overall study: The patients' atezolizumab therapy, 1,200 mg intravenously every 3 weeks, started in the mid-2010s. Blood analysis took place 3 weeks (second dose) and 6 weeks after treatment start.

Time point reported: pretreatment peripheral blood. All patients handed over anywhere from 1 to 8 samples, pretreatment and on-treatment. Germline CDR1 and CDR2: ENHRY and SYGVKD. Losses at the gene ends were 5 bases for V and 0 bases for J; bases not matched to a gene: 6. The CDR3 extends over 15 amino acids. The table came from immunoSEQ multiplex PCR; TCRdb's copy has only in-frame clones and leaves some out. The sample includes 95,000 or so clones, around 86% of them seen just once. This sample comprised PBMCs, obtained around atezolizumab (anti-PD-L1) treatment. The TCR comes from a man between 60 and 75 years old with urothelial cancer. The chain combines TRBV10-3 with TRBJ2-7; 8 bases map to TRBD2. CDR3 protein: CAISSAGEVSYEQYF. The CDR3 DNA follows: TGTGCCATCAGTTCAGCGGGAGAGGTCTCCTACGAGCAGTACTTC.